The 2 T cell receptor beta chains below come from one sample, sequenced in a study of T cell responses to AZD1222 COVID-19 vaccine (dated by TCRdb to about 2021). Interpreted using the paper, the time point label stands for: baseline before first vaccination. The method was the immunoSEQ multiplex PCR assay. Here the immuneACCESS table is served through TCRdb, limited to in-frame sequences with V and J called. Missing clones are a known gap in these copies; in checked studies unresolved V genes cover under half, and the rest lacks a known reason. The sample has 140,000 to 150,000 clones on record, around 93% of them singletons. Clones ranked in the top ten supply 1.5% to 2% of the sample. This specimen consisted of peripheral blood, obtained on day 0 of AZD1222 vaccination. The receptors derive from an adult in good health.

The chain couples TRBV23-1 to TRBJ1-1; no definite D call. TRBV23-1 is an ORF; its function is uncertain. This CDR3 has 13 residues. V lost 4 bases, J lost 7 bases, and 13 bases lay in between. This chain's CDR3 is CASSPISGSEAFF. The CDR3 coding sequence is TGCGCCAGCAGTCCCATATCGGGCAGTGAAGCTTTCTTT.

The genes are TRBV29-1 and TRBJ2-1; D remains ambiguous. This CDR3 spans 14 amino acids. The ends were cut back, 3 bases at V and 7 bases at J, with 16 bases in the middle. Per the germline V gene, CDR1 is SQVTM and CDR2 is ANQGSEA. The CDR3 protein is CSVDQPSTVNEQFF. As DNA, the CDR3 is TGCAGCGTTGATCAGCCAAGCACAGTGAATGAGCAGTTCTTC.